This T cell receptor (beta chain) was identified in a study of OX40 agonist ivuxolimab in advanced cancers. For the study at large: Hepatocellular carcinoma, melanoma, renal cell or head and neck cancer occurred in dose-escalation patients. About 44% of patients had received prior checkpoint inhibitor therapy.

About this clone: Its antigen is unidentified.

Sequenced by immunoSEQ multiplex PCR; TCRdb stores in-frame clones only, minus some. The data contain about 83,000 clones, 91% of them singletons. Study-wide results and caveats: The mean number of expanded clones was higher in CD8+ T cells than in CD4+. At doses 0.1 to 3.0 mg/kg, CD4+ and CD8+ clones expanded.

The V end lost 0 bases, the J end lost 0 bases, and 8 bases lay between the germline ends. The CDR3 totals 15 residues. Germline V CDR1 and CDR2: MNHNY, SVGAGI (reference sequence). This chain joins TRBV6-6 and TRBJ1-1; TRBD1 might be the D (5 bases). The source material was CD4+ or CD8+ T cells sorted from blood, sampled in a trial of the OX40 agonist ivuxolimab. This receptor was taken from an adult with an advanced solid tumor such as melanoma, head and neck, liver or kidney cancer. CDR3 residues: CASSYSTEMNTEAFF. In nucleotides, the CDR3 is TGTGCCAGCAGTTACTCGACAGAGATGAACACTGAAGCTTTCTTT.